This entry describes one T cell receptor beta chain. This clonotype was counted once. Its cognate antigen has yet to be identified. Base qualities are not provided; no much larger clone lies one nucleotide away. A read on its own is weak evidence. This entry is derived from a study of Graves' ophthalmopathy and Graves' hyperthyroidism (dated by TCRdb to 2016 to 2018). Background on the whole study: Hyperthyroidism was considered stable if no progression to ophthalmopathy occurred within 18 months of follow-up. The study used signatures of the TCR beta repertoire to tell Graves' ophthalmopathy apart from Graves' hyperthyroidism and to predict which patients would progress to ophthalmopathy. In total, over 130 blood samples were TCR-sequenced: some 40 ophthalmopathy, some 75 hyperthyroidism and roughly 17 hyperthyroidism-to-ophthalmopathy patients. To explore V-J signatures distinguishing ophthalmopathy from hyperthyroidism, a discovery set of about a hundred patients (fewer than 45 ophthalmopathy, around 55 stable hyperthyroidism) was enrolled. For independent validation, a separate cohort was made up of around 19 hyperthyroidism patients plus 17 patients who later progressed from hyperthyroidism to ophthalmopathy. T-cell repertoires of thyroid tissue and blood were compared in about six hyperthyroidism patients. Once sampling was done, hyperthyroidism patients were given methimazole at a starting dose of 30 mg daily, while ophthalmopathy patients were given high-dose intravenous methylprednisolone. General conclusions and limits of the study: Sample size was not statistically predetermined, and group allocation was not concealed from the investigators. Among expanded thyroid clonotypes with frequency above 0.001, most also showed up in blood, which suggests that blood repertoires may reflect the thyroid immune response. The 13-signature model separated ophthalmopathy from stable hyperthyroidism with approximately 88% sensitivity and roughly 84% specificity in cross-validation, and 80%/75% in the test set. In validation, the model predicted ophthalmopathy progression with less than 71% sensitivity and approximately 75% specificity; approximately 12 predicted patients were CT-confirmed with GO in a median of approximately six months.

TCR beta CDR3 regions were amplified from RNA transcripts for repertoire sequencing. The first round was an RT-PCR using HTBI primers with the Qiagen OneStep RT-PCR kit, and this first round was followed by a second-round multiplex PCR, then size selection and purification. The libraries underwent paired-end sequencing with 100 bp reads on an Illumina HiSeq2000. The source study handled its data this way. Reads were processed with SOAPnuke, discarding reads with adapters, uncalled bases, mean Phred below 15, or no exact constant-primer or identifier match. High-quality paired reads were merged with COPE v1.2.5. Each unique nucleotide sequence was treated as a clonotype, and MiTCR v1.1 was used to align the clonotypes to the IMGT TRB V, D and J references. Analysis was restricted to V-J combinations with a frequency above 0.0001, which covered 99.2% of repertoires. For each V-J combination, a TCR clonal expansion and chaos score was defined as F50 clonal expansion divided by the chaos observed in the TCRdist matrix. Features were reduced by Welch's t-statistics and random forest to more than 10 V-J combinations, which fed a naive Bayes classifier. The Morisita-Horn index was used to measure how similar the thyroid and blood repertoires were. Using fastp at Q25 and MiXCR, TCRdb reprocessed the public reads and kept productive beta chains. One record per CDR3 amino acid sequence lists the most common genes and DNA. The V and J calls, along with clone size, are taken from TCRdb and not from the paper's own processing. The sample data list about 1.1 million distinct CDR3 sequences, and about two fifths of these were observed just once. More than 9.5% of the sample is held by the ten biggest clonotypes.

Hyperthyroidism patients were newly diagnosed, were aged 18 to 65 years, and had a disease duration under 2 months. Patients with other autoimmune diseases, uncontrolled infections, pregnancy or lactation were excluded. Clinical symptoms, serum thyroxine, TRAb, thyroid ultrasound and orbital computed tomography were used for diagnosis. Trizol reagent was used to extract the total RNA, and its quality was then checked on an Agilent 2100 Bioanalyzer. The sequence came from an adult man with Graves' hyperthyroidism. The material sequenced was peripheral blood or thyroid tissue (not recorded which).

The DNA sequence is TGTGCCAGCAGCTTAAACGGGCGGGCGTACTTC. It translates as CASSLNGRAYF. The chain was built from TRBV5-6 and TRBJ2-7; the D segment could be TRBD2, given 5 matching bases. The junction carries 12 bases between V and J, which are trimmed by 2 bases and 12 bases respectively. Per the germline V gene, SGHDT is the CDR1 and YYEEEE is the CDR2. From cysteine to phenylalanine, the CDR3 is 11 amino acids long. The entry retains the CDR3 DNA only, 33 bases that are in frame from base 1.